These T cell receptor beta chains were read from a single sample in a study of CD8 T cells in Susac syndrome. TCRdb passed the immunoSEQ multiplex PCR reads through MiXCR, listing each CDR3 protein once. The sample yields roughly 100,000 distinct CDR3 sequences, approximately 95% seen once. Sequences were obtained from CD8+ T cells from PBMCs. The receptors come from a human donor with Susac syndrome. Both conserved end residues are part of each CDR3. A D gene is named only where the DNA matches it firmly. Expanded clones are given a class, and other clones once, few, many or no size at all.

D: TRBD1
V: TRBV4-1
J: TRBJ1-4
size: .
DNA: TGCGCCAGCAGCCGGACAGGGGGCATGGATGAAAAACTGTTTTTT
CDR3: CASSRTGGMDEKLFF

D: .
V: TRBV2
J: TRBJ2-5
size: .
DNA: TGTGCCAGCAGTGAAGCAGGCGGAGAGACCCAGTACTTC
CDR3: CASSEAGGETQYF

D: .
V: TRBV3-1
J: TRBJ2-1
size: .
DNA: TGTGCCAGCAGCCAAGATTTAAGTTCCTACAATGAGCAGTTCTTC
CDR3: CASSQDLSSYNEQFF

D: .
V: TRBV29-1
J: TRBJ1-1
size: .
DNA: TGCAGCGTTTCTCAGAGGAACACTGAAGCTTTCTTT
CDR3: CSVSQRNTEAFF

D: .
V: TRBV9
J: TRBJ2-5
size: .
DNA: TGTGCCAGCAGCGTAGATTGGGGGGACCCTCAAGAGACCCAGTACTTC
CDR3: CASSVDWGDPQETQYF

D: TRBD1
V: TRBV7-6
J: TRBJ2-1
size: .
DNA: TGTGCCAGCAGCCCGAGGACAGGGGCTAATGAGCAGTTCTTC
CDR3: CASSPRTGANEQFF

D: TRBD2
V: TRBV14
J: TRBJ2-1
size: .
DNA: TGTGCCAGCAGCCAAGCCGGGACTAGCCCGAATGAGCAGTTCTTC
CDR3: CASSQAGTSPNEQFF

D: TRBD1
V: TRBV12-3/TRBV12-4
J: TRBJ2-6
size: once
DNA: TGTGCCAGCAGGGGGACAGTGACGGCCAACGTCCTGACTTTC
CDR3: CASRGTVTANVLTF

D: .
V: TRBV12-3/TRBV12-4
J: TRBJ2-7
size: once
DNA: TGTGCCAGCAGTTTACCCCCTTCGCCAACCTACGAGCAGTACTTC
CDR3: CASSLPPSPTYEQYF

D: .
V: TRBV19
J: TRBJ1-1
size: .
DNA: TGTGCCAGTAGTGGTGATAAGTCCCTCACTGAAGCTTTCTTT
CDR3: CASSGDKSLTEAFF

D: .
V: TRBV29-1
J: TRBJ2-2
size: once
DNA: TGCAGCGCCACACGGGAGCGGCCGAACACCGGGGAGCTGTTTTTT
CDR3: CSATRERPNTGELFF

D: .
V: TRBV4-1
J: TRBJ2-1
size: once
DNA: TGCGCCAGCAGCCTAACCGGGACTTACAATGAGCAGTTCTTC
CDR3: CASSLTGTYNEQFF

D: .
V: TRBV7-6
J: TRBJ2-1
size: .
DNA: TGTGCCAGCAGCATCTCCCGGGACGGATACAATGAGCAGTTCTTC
CDR3: CASSISRDGYNEQFF

D: TRBD1
V: TRBV19
J: TRBJ1-2
size: .
DNA: TGTGCCAGTAGTGTCGGGACAGGGGGCATTGGCTACACCTTC
CDR3: CASSVGTGGIGYTF

D: .
V: TRBV9
J: TRBJ1-6
size: .
DNA: TGTGCCAGCAGCCCGGAGGGTTCACCCCTCCACTTT
CDR3: CASSPEGSPLHF

D: .
V: TRBV7-9
J: TRBJ1-2
size: .
DNA: TGTGCCAGCAGCTTAACTGGGGTGAATGGCTACACCTTC
CDR3: CASSLTGVNGYTF

D: .
V: TRBV21-1
J: TRBJ1-2
size: once
DNA: TGTGCCAGCAGCCCCCCTGGGAGGGACAGGGGTACCTATGGCTACACCTTC
CDR3: CASSPPGRDRGTYGYTF

D: .
V: TRBV6-1
J: TRBJ2-2
size: .
DNA: TGTGCCAGCGCGGGCAGAGATCAAAGACAGACCGGGGAGCTGTTTTTT
CDR3: CASAGRDQRQTGELFF

D: .
V: TRBV6-2/TRBV6-3
J: TRBJ2-5
size: few
DNA: TGTGCCAGCAGTTACTCGATGGCCTCGGGGGAGACCCAGTACTTC
CDR3: CASSYSMASGETQYF

D: .
V: TRBV4-1
J: TRBJ2-7
size: .
DNA: TGCGCCAGCAGCCAAGACCCCAGTGTCAACGAGCAGTACTTC
CDR3: CASSQDPSVNEQYF

D: .
V: TRBV7-3
J: TRBJ2-5
size: .
DNA: TGTGCCAGCAGCCCCCGCAGGGGTGGTAGGGAGACCCAGTACTTC
CDR3: CASSPRRGGRETQYF

D: .
V: TRBV25-1
J: TRBJ2-5
size: once
DNA: TGTGCCAGCAGTGAGGCGTCAAAAGAGACCCAGTACTTC
CDR3: CASSEASKETQYF

D: TRBD1
V: TRBV27
J: TRBJ2-7
size: .
DNA: TGTGCCAGCAGTTTAAGACAGGGAACCTACGAGCAGTACTTC
CDR3: CASSLRQGTYEQYF

D: .
V: TRBV20-1
J: TRBJ1-1
size: once
DNA: TGCAGTGCTAGAGAGAAGGGGGAAGCTTTCTTT
CDR3: CSAREKGEAFF

D: .
V: TRBV6-5
J: TRBJ2-1
size: .
DNA: TGTGCCAGCAGTGGCTACAGGGAGTACAATGAGCAGTTCTTC
CDR3: CASSGYREYNEQFF

D: .
V: TRBV7-2
J: TRBJ2-3
size: .
DNA: TGTGCCAGCACCGCCGGGACGCCTAGCACAGATACGCAGTATTTT
CDR3: CASTAGTPSTDTQYF

D: .
V: TRBV10-2
J: TRBJ2-6
size: .
DNA: TGCGCCACCAAAAAAGACTCTGGGGCCAACGTCCTGACTTTC
CDR3: CATKKDSGANVLTF

D: TRBD1
V: TRBV11-2
J: TRBJ2-2
size: .
DNA: TGTGCCAGCAGCTTATCGGGACAGGGTGCCGGGGAGCTGTTTTTT
CDR3: CASSLSGQGAGELFF

D: .
V: TRBV20-1
J: TRBJ2-7
size: once
DNA: TGCAGTGCTCCCCTTGGGGGCGAGCAGTACTTC
CDR3: CSAPLGGEQYF

D: .
V: TRBV5-1
J: TRBJ1-1
size: .
DNA: TGCGCCAGCAGCTCCACCTACGCGAATGAAGCTTTCTTT
CDR3: CASSSTYANEAFF

D: .
V: TRBV7-9
J: TRBJ2-3
size: .
DNA: TGTGCCAGCAGCTTACTAGCGGATACGCAGTATTTT
CDR3: CASSLLADTQYF

D: TRBD1
V: TRBV20-1
J: TRBJ2-7
size: .
DNA: TGCAGTGCTAGAGGAGTCGGAGGACAGGGGTACGAGCAGTACTTC
CDR3: CSARGVGGQGYEQYF

D: .
V: TRBV20-1
J: TRBJ1-2
size: .
DNA: TGCAGTGCTAGAGATCGATATTCAATGGGGGAACGTGGCTACACCTTC
CDR3: CSARDRYSMGERGYTF

D: TRBD2
V: TRBV6-4
J: TRBJ2-3
size: .
DNA: TGTGCCAGCAGTGACTCGATGGGGGGGACAGATACGCAGTATTTT
CDR3: CASSDSMGGTDTQYF

D: .
V: TRBV7-9
J: TRBJ2-7
size: .
DNA: TGTGCCAGCAGCGCCGAGTCCAGTCTCGAGCAGTACTTC
CDR3: CASSAESSLEQYF

D: .
V: TRBV12-5
J: TRBJ2-1
size: .
DNA: TGTGCTAGTGGTTTGCCCGACTGGAATGAGCAGTTCTTC
CDR3: CASGLPDWNEQFF

D: .
V: TRBV29-1
J: TRBJ2-4
size: .
DNA: TGCAGCGTTGATGGGGACTTCGGCGGAAAAAACATTCAGTACTTC
CDR3: CSVDGDFGGKNIQYF

D: .
V: TRBV6-5
J: TRBJ2-3
size: few
DNA: TGTGCCAGCAGTCTCCAAGGCACAGATACGCAGTATTTT
CDR3: CASSLQGTDTQYF

D: TRBD1
V: TRBV6-5
J: TRBJ1-2
size: .
DNA: TGTGCCAGCAGACCACCTGGGACAGGGGAAGGCTACACCTTC
CDR3: CASRPPGTGEGYTF

D: .
V: TRBV6-6
J: TRBJ1-6
size: once
DNA: TGTGCCAGCAGTAACAGCCTCCCGGGATCACCCCTCCACTTT
CDR3: CASSNSLPGSPLHF

D: .
V: TRBV23-1
J: TRBJ2-1
size: .
DNA: TGCGCCAGCAGTCAATTCTGGGGCAGTTTCTACAATGAGCAGTTCTTC
CDR3: CASSQFWGSFYNEQFF

D: TRBD1
V: TRBV3-1
J: TRBJ1-2
size: .
DNA: TGTGCCAGCAGCCCTACCCCAGGGGGAGGAAGCTACACCTTC
CDR3: CASSPTPGGGSYTF

D: .
V: TRBV20-1
J: TRBJ2-7
size: .
DNA: TGCAGTGCCCTCGACAGGGGAGGGACTCCCTACGAGCAGTACTTC
CDR3: CSALDRGGTPYEQYF

D: TRBD2
V: TRBV11-1
J: TRBJ2-7
size: .
DNA: TGTGCCAGCAGCTTAAGTTCGGGAGGGTCCTACGAGCAGTACTTC
CDR3: CASSLSSGGSYEQYF

D: TRBD1
V: TRBV29-1
J: TRBJ2-1
size: once
DNA: TGCAGCGTTGAGTTGGCAGGACAGGGGACCTACAATGAGCAGTTCTTC
CDR3: CSVELAGQGTYNEQFF

D: TRBD1
V: TRBV27
J: TRBJ1-6
size: .
DNA: TGTGCCAGCAGTTTAAGGTCAGGGGGTTCACCCCTCCACTTT
CDR3: CASSLRSGGSPLHF

D: .
V: TRBV3-1
J: TRBJ1-2
size: .
DNA: TGTGCCAGCAGCCAAGACCACAGGGACTACACCTTC
CDR3: CASSQDHRDYTF

D: .
V: TRBV9
J: TRBJ2-7
size: .
DNA: TGTGCCAGCAGCGTAGGGAATGGGGAGCAGTACTTC
CDR3: CASSVGNGEQYF